The 6 T cell receptor beta chains in this list originate from one sample, sequenced in a study of T cells in Graves' hyperthyroidism and ophthalmopathy. Researchers took RNA transcripts and amplified the TCR beta CDR3 regions from them. Researchers ran a first-round RT-PCR on the TCR CDR3 using the HTBI primer set. MiXCR, run by TCRdb on the multiplex PCR reads, gives a single entry per CDR3 protein. The profile shows about 460,000 distinct CDR3 sequences, approximately 23% of them singletons. Sequenced sample: blood. The origin of the receptors is a woman between 65 and 79 years old with Graves' ophthalmopathy.

This clonotype was detected ten times or more. The rearrangement links TRBV6-2 or TRBV6-3 to TRBJ2-7; 7 bases fit TRBD1. Per the germline V gene, CDR1 is MNHEY and CDR2 is SVGEGT. This CDR3 has 12 amino acids. J lost 6 bases, V lost 8 bases, and 7 bases had no gene match. The CDR3 sequence: CASGDSASEQYF. The CDR3 DNA follows: TGTGCCAGCGGGGACAGTGCCTCCGAGCAGTACTTC.

This clonotype was seen only a few times. The chain has TRBV20-1 and TRBJ1-1; 8 nucleotides align to TRBD1. This CDR3 is 12 amino acids long. CDR1 and CDR2 (germline): DFQATT, SNEGSKA (reference sequence). V trimming: 3 bases; J trimming: 9 bases; junction bases outside the gene matches: 6. This CDR3 reads CSASNNRGKAFF. In DNA form, the CDR3 reads TGCAGTGCTAGCAATAACAGGGGGAAAGCTTTCTTT.

This clonotype was counted at least ten times. The chain uses TRBV29-1 and TRBJ1-1; D unresolved. Between the trimmed V and J ends, which lost 4 bases and 0 bases, there was a span of 15 bases. CDR1 is SQVTM, CDR2 ANQGSEA, per germline. The CDR3 runs 15 residues. The CDR3 nucleotides are TGCAGCGTTGTGGGCAGCCCCGGTGTGAACACTGAAGCTTTCTTT. It is translated as CSVVGSPGVNTEAFF.

V usage is TRBV7-9 and J usage is TRBJ1-6; TRBD1 is a possible D gene (6 bases). CDR3 length: 15 amino acids. Germline V CDR1 and CDR2: SEHNR, FQNEAQ (reference sequence). Trimming removed 5 bases from V and 9 bases from J, with 17 bases in between. The CDR3 DNA reads TGTGCCAGCAGCACCGCTACAGGGTCAAGTTCACCCCTCCACTTT. The encoded protein is CASSTATGSSSPLHF. Full variable domain (rest looked up from reference TRBV7-9 and TRBJ1-6): DTGVSQNPRHKITKRGQNVTFRCDPISEHNRLYWYRQTLGQGPEFLTYFQNEAQLEKSRLLSDRFSAERPKGSFSTLEIQRTEQGDSAMYLCASSTATGSSSPLHFGNGTRLTVT.

This chain joins TRBV20-1 and TRBJ2-3; D unclear. Trimming stripped 4 bases from V and 4 bases from J, with 15 bases between. The germline V gene encodes CDR1 DFQATT and CDR2 SNEGSKA (reference sequence). This CDR3 contains 14 residues. CDR3: CSATTGQWADTQYF. CDR3 DNA sequence: TGCAGTGCTACCACGGGTCAGTGGGCAGATACGCAGTATTTT.

The chain uses TRBV27 and TRBJ1-1; no firm D call. This CDR3 is 16 amino acids long. With 5 bases removed from V and 4 bases from J, the gap between germline ends came to 20 bases. Germline V gives CDR1 MNHEY, CDR2 SMNVEV (reference sequence). The CDR3, as DNA: TGTGCCAGCAGTCCCCGGACTGCCCTGCTAGGCACTGAAGCTTTCTTT. It translates to CASSPRTALLGTEAFF.